This is a list of T cell receptor beta chains from one sample in a study of T cell responses to AZD1222 COVID-19 vaccine. The assay was immunoSEQ multiplex PCR, and TCRdb's table has in-frame clones only and misses some. This sample has some 180,000 clones, with 85% to 95% found just once. The specimen was peripheral blood, collected on day 0 of AZD1222 vaccination. Receptor source: an adult in good health. CDR3s include the opening cysteine and the closing phenylalanine or tryptophan. The D gene is left open where the match is weak. Size is stated for part of the rows, as once, few or many counts, or as a class when the clone is expanded.

j_call: TRBJ1-5
v_call: TRBV28
d_call: .
clone_size: .
cdr3_nt: TGTGCCAGCAGTTCCCGACAGGAAAATCAGCCCCAGCATTTT
cdr3_aa: CASSSRQENQPQHF

j_call: TRBJ1-4
v_call: TRBV4-2
d_call: .
clone_size: .
cdr3_nt: TGTGCCAGCAGCCAGGAGGGGGCAACTAATGAAAAACTGTTTTTT
cdr3_aa: CASSQEGATNEKLFF

j_call: TRBJ1-6
v_call: TRBV2
d_call: .
clone_size: .
cdr3_nt: TGTGCCAGCAGTCCCCTCTTAGGATCACCCCTCCACTTT
cdr3_aa: CASSPLLGSPLHF

j_call: TRBJ1-3
v_call: TRBV3-1/TRBV3-2
d_call: .
clone_size: .
cdr3_nt: TGTGCCAGCAGCCTCCTCCTGGGGCTGAAAGCGACTGGAAACACCATATATTTT
cdr3_aa: CASSLLLGLKATGNTIYF

j_call: TRBJ2-5
v_call: TRBV7-2
d_call: TRBD1
clone_size: .
cdr3_nt: TGTGCCAGCAGCTGGACAGGGGCGCAAGAGACCCAGTACTTC
cdr3_aa: CASSWTGAQETQYF

j_call: TRBJ2-3
v_call: TRBV4-2
d_call: .
clone_size: .
cdr3_nt: .
cdr3_aa: CASSQLSGQGSDTQYF

j_call: TRBJ1-2
v_call: TRBV21-1
d_call: .
clone_size: .
cdr3_nt: TGTGCCAGCAGCAGAGTCCGTCCTTTGGCTAACTATGGCTACACCTTC
cdr3_aa: CASSRVRPLANYGYTF

j_call: TRBJ1-1
v_call: TRBV27
d_call: TRBD1
clone_size: .
cdr3_nt: TGTGCCAGCAGTTGGACAGGGGACACTGAAGCTTTCTTT
cdr3_aa: CASSWTGDTEAFF

j_call: TRBJ1-6
v_call: TRBV5-1
d_call: .
clone_size: .
cdr3_nt: TGCGCCAGCACCCTGAGGGAAGATAATTCACCCCTCCACTTT
cdr3_aa: CASTLREDNSPLHF

j_call: TRBJ2-1
v_call: TRBV6-5
d_call: TRBD1
clone_size: .
cdr3_nt: TGTGCCACCTGCCATGACAGGGGGCTCTACAATGAGCAGTTCTTC
cdr3_aa: CATCHDRGLYNEQFF

j_call: TRBJ2-1
v_call: TRBV5-6
d_call: .
clone_size: .
cdr3_nt: TGTGCCAGCAGCTTTGGGGACATTCGGTTCTTC
cdr3_aa: CASSFGDIRFF

j_call: TRBJ1-2
v_call: TRBV19
d_call: TRBD1
clone_size: .
cdr3_nt: TGTGCCAGTAATCTTCGGGACAGCTATGGCTACACCTTC
cdr3_aa: CASNLRDSYGYTF

j_call: TRBJ1-2
v_call: TRBV7-8
d_call: TRBD1
clone_size: .
cdr3_nt: TGTGCCAGCAGCCTTCGACAGGGGGCCGGGTATGGCTACACCTTC
cdr3_aa: CASSLRQGAGYGYTF

j_call: TRBJ2-7
v_call: TRBV6-2/TRBV6-3
d_call: TRBD1
clone_size: .
cdr3_nt: TGTGCCAGCAGTTACTCCCGGACAGGGGGCCCCTACGAGCAGTACTTC
cdr3_aa: CASSYSRTGGPYEQYF

j_call: TRBJ1-2
v_call: TRBV27
d_call: .
clone_size: .
cdr3_nt: TGTGCCAGCAGTCCTGGGGTTTTGTGGGGCTACACCTTC
cdr3_aa: CASSPGVLWGYTF

j_call: TRBJ1-2
v_call: TRBV3-1/TRBV3-2
d_call: TRBD1
clone_size: .
cdr3_nt: TGTGCCAGCAGCCTCCCGGGACAGGGATCCCATGGCTACACCTTC
cdr3_aa: CASSLPGQGSHGYTF

j_call: TRBJ2-2
v_call: TRBV3-1/TRBV3-2
d_call: .
clone_size: .
cdr3_nt: TGTGCCAGCAGCCACACTCCCCCCACCGGGGAGCTGTTTTTT
cdr3_aa: CASSHTPPTGELFF

j_call: TRBJ2-5
v_call: TRBV5-1
d_call: TRBD2
clone_size: .
cdr3_nt: TGCGCCAGCAGCCGAAGTGGGCTAGCGGGAGAAGAGACCCAGTACTTC
cdr3_aa: CASSRSGLAGEETQYF

j_call: TRBJ2-1
v_call: TRBV7-8
d_call: .
clone_size: .
cdr3_nt: TGTGCCAGCAGCTTACCTTACAATGAGCAGTTCTTC
cdr3_aa: CASSLPYNEQFF

j_call: TRBJ2-7
v_call: TRBV6-5
d_call: TRBD1
clone_size: .
cdr3_nt: TGTGCCAGCAAGTTCGTCAGGGGACAGGGGGGAGAGCAGTACTTC
cdr3_aa: CASKFVRGQGGEQYF

j_call: TRBJ1-1
v_call: TRBV10-3
d_call: .
clone_size: .
cdr3_nt: TGTGCCATCAGGAATTCGACGGGGACTGAAGCTTTCTTT
cdr3_aa: CAIRNSTGTEAFF

j_call: TRBJ2-2
v_call: TRBV11-2
d_call: TRBD2
clone_size: .
cdr3_nt: TGTGCCAGCAGCTTATGGGCGGGAGGGCCGAACACCGGGGAGCTGTTTTTT
cdr3_aa: CASSLWAGGPNTGELFF

j_call: TRBJ2-7
v_call: TRBV25-1
d_call: .
clone_size: once
cdr3_nt: TGTGCCAGCATCAGCGCCCACGAGCAGTACTTC
cdr3_aa: CASISAHEQYF

j_call: TRBJ1-5
v_call: TRBV4-1
d_call: .
clone_size: .
cdr3_nt: TGCGCCAGCAGCCAAGAACCCAGGGCGGGGAGTCAGCCCCAGCATTTT
cdr3_aa: CASSQEPRAGSQPQHF

j_call: TRBJ1-5
v_call: TRBV7-2
d_call: TRBD1
clone_size: .
cdr3_nt: TGTGCCAGCAGCAAAGACAGGGAAGCAAATCAGCCCCAGCATTTT
cdr3_aa: CASSKDREANQPQHF

j_call: TRBJ2-6
v_call: TRBV25-1
d_call: .
clone_size: .
cdr3_nt: TGTGCCAGCAGTGACAGCTTATCCTCCTCTGGGGCCAACGTCCTGACTTTC
cdr3_aa: CASSDSLSSSGANVLTF

j_call: TRBJ1-1
v_call: TRBV19
d_call: .
clone_size: .
cdr3_nt: TGTGCCAGTAGGCAGGAATTTAACACTGAAGCTTTCTTT
cdr3_aa: CASRQEFNTEAFF

j_call: TRBJ1-1
v_call: TRBV6-5
d_call: .
clone_size: .
cdr3_nt: TGTGCCAGCAGTTGGCCGAACACTGAAGCTTTCTTT
cdr3_aa: CASSWPNTEAFF

j_call: TRBJ2-7
v_call: TRBV12-3/TRBV12-4
d_call: TRBD1
clone_size: .
cdr3_nt: TGTGCCAGCAGGGGACAGGACTACGAGCAGTACTTC
cdr3_aa: CASRGQDYEQYF

j_call: TRBJ1-2
v_call: TRBV27
d_call: .
clone_size: .
cdr3_nt: TGTGCCAGCAGTTTAGAAGGCAGGGTCGGCGGCTACACCTTC
cdr3_aa: CASSLEGRVGGYTF

j_call: TRBJ2-3
v_call: TRBV3-1/TRBV3-2
d_call: .
clone_size: few
cdr3_nt: TGTGCCAGCAGCCACGGTCTAGGTACGCAGTATTTT
cdr3_aa: CASSHGLGTQYF

j_call: TRBJ2-7
v_call: TRBV5-1
d_call: TRBD2
clone_size: .
cdr3_nt: TGCGCCAGCAGCCCTAGCGGGACCGAGCAGTACTTC
cdr3_aa: CASSPSGTEQYF

j_call: TRBJ2-7
v_call: TRBV3-1/TRBV3-2
d_call: TRBD2
clone_size: .
cdr3_nt: TGTGCCAGCAGCCAAGCTAGCGGGAGATTTGGGGAGCAGTACTTC
cdr3_aa: CASSQASGRFGEQYF

j_call: TRBJ2-5
v_call: TRBV4-2
d_call: .
clone_size: .
cdr3_nt: TGTGCCAGCAGCCAAGAGGGAGGTGGCACTATGGGGGAGACCCAGTACTTC
cdr3_aa: CASSQEGGGTMGETQYF

j_call: TRBJ2-3
v_call: TRBV7-6
d_call: .
clone_size: .
cdr3_nt: TGTGCCAGCAGCTTAATGACTGGTACGCAGTATTTT
cdr3_aa: CASSLMTGTQYF

j_call: TRBJ2-3
v_call: TRBV29-1
d_call: TRBD2
clone_size: once
cdr3_nt: TGCAGCGTTGCGGAGCGACTAGCGGGAGGAACAGATACGCAGTATTTT
cdr3_aa: CSVAERLAGGTDTQYF

j_call: TRBJ1-3
v_call: TRBV6-5
d_call: .
clone_size: .
cdr3_nt: TGTGCCAGCAGTTCTCCGTCTGGAAACACCATATATTTT
cdr3_aa: CASSSPSGNTIYF

j_call: TRBJ1-1
v_call: TRBV3-1/TRBV3-2
d_call: TRBD1
clone_size: .
cdr3_nt: TGTGCCAGCAGCCCTAACAGGGGATGGGCTGAAGCTTTCTTT
cdr3_aa: CASSPNRGWAEAFF

j_call: TRBJ2-3
v_call: TRBV4-2
d_call: .
clone_size: .
cdr3_nt: TGTGCCAGCAGCCAGCCGGGACTCCTAACAGATACGCAGTATTTT
cdr3_aa: CASSQPGLLTDTQYF